The 26 T cell receptor beta chains given below trace back to one sample, sequenced in a study of CD8 T cells in ankylosing spondylitis. TCRdb used MiXCR to reprocess the 5' RACE reads, holding one entry per CDR3 protein. The repertoire consists of 500,000 to 550,000 distinct CDR3 sequences, with about 13% occurring once and the leading ten covering about 6.8%. These receptors lack a known antigen. Study-wide results and limits: The study identified a TCR beta motif of roughly eight highly homologous variants that appeared characteristic of ankylosing spondylitis blood.

Sequenced input: blood, either unsorted or a sorted T cell fraction (not recorded which). The receptors here all came from a male donor with ankylosing spondylitis.

V usage is TRBV27 and J usage is TRBJ1-5, with a tentative D call TRBD1 (6 bases). This CDR3 comprises 16 residues. The germline V gene has CDR1 MNHEY and CDR2 SMNVEV (reference sequence). Trimming pared 0 bases from V and 1 base from J, leaving 10 bases between. CDR3 nucleotide sequence: TGTGCCAGCAGTTTATCTAGGACAGCGAGCAATCAGCCCCAGCATTTT. Its protein product is CASSLSRTASNQPQHF.

This clonotype was seen more than once but under ten times. The chain combines TRBV15 with TRBJ2-1, with a tentative D call TRBD2 (6 bases). CDR1 LNHNV and CDR2 YYDKDF come from the germline V gene (reference sequence). With 8 bases removed from V and 10 bases from J, the gap between germline ends came to 21 bases. CDR3 length equals 14 residues. CDR3 DNA: TGTGCCACCCGCGGAGCGGGTGATGTCGGCGAGCAGTTCTTC. Translated: CATRGAGDVGEQFF. The whole variable domain, filled in from reference TRBV15 and TRBJ2-1, reads DAMVIQNPRYQVTQFGKPVTLSCSQTLNHNVMYWYQQKSSQAPKLLFHYYDKDFNNEADTPDNFQSRRPNTSFCFLDIRSPGLGDTAMYLCATRGAGDVGEQFFGPGTRLTVL.

The genes are TRBV7-2 and TRBJ2-1, with 8 nucleotides matching TRBD1. Germline assignment: CDR1 SGHTA and CDR2 FQGNSA. After removal of 5 bases from V and 9 bases from J, the junction contained 6 bases not matched to a gene. The CDR3 sequence is 13 residues long. The CDR3 protein is CASSQQGAGEQFF. CDR3 nucleotides: TGTGCCAGCAGCCAGCAGGGGGCGGGTGAGCAGTTCTTC.

CDR3 in DNA: TGTGCCAGCAGTGAGTCCGGGGGCCGGAATCAGCCCCAGCATTTT. This encodes CASSESGGRNQPQHF. The rearrangement joins TRBV6-1 to TRBJ1-5, with D perhaps TRBD1 (6 bases). Germline-derived CDR1 and CDR2 are MNHNS and SASEGT. V lost 3 bases to trimming and J lost 4 bases, with 13 bases between them. The CDR3 spans 15 residues.

The rearrangement joins TRBV11-2 to TRBJ2-1, with TRBD2 matching 8 bases. Germline V lookup: CDR1 SGHAT, CDR2 FQNNGV. V trimming: 1 base; J trimming: 5 bases; junction bases outside the gene matches: 4. The CDR3 contains 15 residues. The CDR3 region is CASSLGAGDHNEQFF. The CDR3 DNA sequence: TGTGCCAGCAGCTTAGGAGCGGGAGACCACAATGAGCAGTTCTTC.

In its sample, this clonotype was seen many times. The chain employs TRBV20-1 and TRBJ1-5; a possible D gene is TRBD1 (5 bases). V was clipped by 6 bases and J by 0 bases, with 15 bases between them. The CDR3 sequence is 15 residues long. CDR1 DFQATT and CDR2 SNEGSKA come from the germline V gene (reference sequence). CDR3 in amino acids: CSAEEGFYSNQPQHF. Written as DNA, the CDR3 is TGCAGTGCCGAGGAGGGGTTTTATAGCAATCAGCCCCAGCATTTT.

The genes are TRBV4-2 and TRBJ1-2; D perhaps matches TRBD1 (6 bases). Germline V lookup: CDR1 LGHNA, CDR2 YNFKEQ. V lost 2 bases, J lost 4 bases, and 14 bases lay in between. This CDR3 comprises 15 residues. CDR3 bases: TGTGCCAGCAGCCAATCTCAGGGGCTAGTCTATGGCTACACCTTC. Its translation is CASSQSQGLVYGYTF.

This clonotype was seen more than once but under ten times. The V gene is TRBV27, the J gene TRBJ2-1; 13 nucleotides match TRBD2. The V and J ends lost 7 bases and 0 bases, in that order; junction bases with no gene match: 6. This CDR3 contains 17 residues. Germline values: CDR1 MNHEY, CDR2 SMNVEV (reference sequence). The CDR3 DNA reads TGTGCCAGCACCCGGGGGACTAGCGGGAACTCCTACAATGAGCAGTTCTTC. Translated: CASTRGTSGNSYNEQFF.

This clonotype was counted at least ten times. CDR3 amino acids: CASSQDQGSVDNSPLHF. The CDR3 DNA reads as TGTGCCAGCAGCCAAGACCAGGGTAGCGTCGATAATTCACCCCTCCACTTT. The V gene is TRBV4-2, the J gene TRBJ1-6, with a possible D match to TRBD1 (5 bases). This CDR3 has 17 amino acids. Germline V gene lookup returns CDR1 LGHNA and CDR2 YNFKEQ. Trimming cost V 0 bases and J 5 bases, with 14 bases left between them.

The sample holds many counts of this clonotype. This rearrangement joins TRBV5-1 to TRBJ2-2; D is uncertain. This CDR3 spans 13 amino acids. Trimming shortened V by 0 bases and J by 8 bases, and 8 bases separated the two germline ends. Germline V gene sequence: CDR1 SGHRS, CDR2 YFSETQ. The CDR3 coding sequence is TGCGCCAGCAGCTTGGAGGTCGGGGGGGAGCTGTTTTTT. Translated: CASSLEVGGELFF.

This clonotype was observed a handful of times. The chain has TRBV5-1 and TRBJ2-1, with D possibly TRBD2 on 7 matching bases. Trimming stripped 4 bases from V and 8 bases from J, with 16 bases between. CDR3 length: 14 amino acids. The germline V gene has CDR1 SGHRS and CDR2 YFSETQ. The CDR3 sequence: CASSPIGGGDEQFF. The CDR3 bases are TGCGCCAGCAGCCCTATTGGAGGGGGGGATGAGCAGTTCTTC.

V and J are TRBV20-1 and TRBJ2-3; 10 bases fit TRBD1. V was clipped by 3 bases and J by 0 bases; unmatched bases: 6. The CDR3 extends over 16 amino acids. CDR1 DFQATT and CDR2 SNEGSKA come from the germline V gene (reference sequence). CDR3 DNA sequence: TGCAGTGCTAGGGGGGGACAGGGGTTCAGCACAGATACGCAGTATTTT. It is translated as CSARGGQGFSTDTQYF.

The chain links TRBV5-1 to TRBJ2-1, with D perhaps being TRBD1 or TRBD2 (6 bases each). V lost 1 base, J lost 5 bases, and 13 bases lay in between. CDR1 and CDR2 (germline): SGHRS, YFSETQ. This CDR3 has 15 residues. This CDR3 reads CASSLPSGANNEQFF. The CDR3 bases are TGCGCCAGCAGCTTGCCCTCGGGGGCGAACAATGAGCAGTTCTTC.

This clonotype was seen a handful of times. The V and J genes are TRBV12-3 or TRBV12-4 and TRBJ1-3; no definite D call. The ends were cut back, 3 bases at V and 0 bases at J, with 6 bases in the middle. The CDR3 extends over 14 amino acids. The CDR3 protein is CASSFRISGNTIYF. CDR3 nucleotide sequence: TGTGCCAGCAGTTTCCGAATCTCTGGAAACACCATATATTTT.

This clonotype was counted a few times. The genes are TRBV11-2 and TRBJ2-1, with 7 bases matching TRBD2. V lost 3 bases, J lost 3 bases, and 2 bases stayed unmatched. Per the germline V gene, CDR1 is SGHAT and CDR2 is FQNNGV. The CDR3 is 14 residues long. The CDR3 region has the DNA TGTGCCAGCAGCTTTGCGGGAGACTACAATGAGCAGTTCTTC. Its protein is CASSFAGDYNEQFF. The full variable domain, its missing parts supplied by reference TRBV11-2 and TRBJ2-1, is EAGVAQSPRYKIIEKRQSVAFWCNPISGHATLYWYQQILGQGPKLLIQFQNNGVVDDSQLPKDRFSAERLKGVDSTLKIQPAKLEDSAVYLCASSFAGDYNEQFFGPGTRLTVL.

The gene calls are TRBV7-9 and TRBJ2-1; TRBD1 matches at 7 bases. The ends lost 0 bases at V and 7 bases at J; junction bases unmatched: 9. Germline CDR1 reads SEHNR; CDR2 reads FQNEAQ (reference sequence). This CDR3 comprises 16 residues. The CDR3 DNA reads TGTGCCAGCAGCTTAGCGACGACAGGGAAGTTGAATGAGCAGTTCTTC. Translated: CASSLATTGKLNEQFF.

There are many counts of this clonotype. V and J are TRBV29-1 and TRBJ1-1; 7 bases agree with TRBD1. This CDR3 comprises 13 residues. The germline V gene encodes CDR1 SQVTM and CDR2 ANQGSEA. The V gene end was trimmed by 6 bases and the J gene end by 1 base; junction bases not matched to a gene: 5. CDR3 loop: CSVRQGGNTEAFF. DNA for the CDR3: TGCAGCGTCCGACAGGGAGGGAACACTGAAGCTTTCTTT.

This clonotype was counted between two and nine times. The chain couples TRBV5-1 to TRBJ2-2, with D possibly TRBD1 on 5 matching bases. CDR3 length: 14 residues. The germline V gene has CDR1 SGHRS and CDR2 YFSETQ. The V end was cut by 4 bases, the J end by 3 bases, with 10 bases between. CDR3: CASSQLGDTGELFF. The CDR3 nucleotides are TGCGCCAGCAGCCAGCTAGGGGACACCGGGGAGCTGTTTTTT.

This clonotype has only a few counts. The V and J genes are TRBV3-1 and TRBJ2-2; D is possibly TRBD1 (6 bases). Germline V gene lookup returns CDR1 LGHDT and CDR2 YNNKEL (reference sequence). Trimming pared 0 bases from V and 6 bases from J, leaving 11 bases between. This CDR3 is built from 15 residues. The CDR3 sequence: CASSQDDQGPGELFF. In nucleotides, the CDR3 is TGTGCCAGCAGCCAAGATGATCAGGGGCCCGGGGAGCTGTTTTTT.

This clonotype was counted at least ten times. The chain couples TRBV29-1 to TRBJ1-1, with D perhaps matching TRBD1 (5 bases). Germline CDR1 reads SQVTM; CDR2 reads ANQGSEA. Trimming took 1 base from V and 3 from J, leaving 9 bases between them. CDR3 length equals 13 residues. This chain's CDR3 is CSVEGQGYTEAFF. As DNA, the CDR3 is TGCAGCGTTGAAGGTCAGGGATACACTGAAGCTTTCTTT.

Comment on this clonotype: The junction differs from germline at one of its ends, possibly a read error. This chain uses TRBV12-3 or TRBV12-4 with TRBJ2-2; 10 bases align to TRBD2. The CDR3 runs 14 residues. CDR3 nucleotides: TGTGCCAGCAGTACACTAGCGGGGACCGCGGAGCTGTTTTTT. Amino acid sequence: CASSTLAGTAELFF.

This rearrangement joins TRBV7-2 to TRBJ2-7, with 8 bases identical to TRBD2. Trimming removed 2 bases from V and 2 bases from J; junction bases left unmatched: 5. Germline lookup yields CDR1 SGHTA and CDR2 FQGNSA. The CDR3 contains 15 residues. CDR3: CASSLTAGAAYEQYF. Here the CDR3 DNA reads TGTGCCAGCAGCTTAACAGCGGGAGCCGCCTACGAGCAGTACTTC.

This chain connects TRBV27 to TRBJ2-7, with D possibly matching TRBD1 (6 bases). V was cut by 2 bases and J by 2 bases, with 16 bases left in between. The V gene's germline CDR1 is MNHEY and CDR2 SMNVEV (reference sequence). The CDR3 has 16 residues. CDR3 in amino acids: CASSLQGGDLTYEQYF. The CDR3 DNA is TGTGCCAGCAGTTTACAAGGGGGTGACCTTACCTACGAGCAGTACTTC.

Ten or more counts support this clonotype. The chain recombines TRBV5-6 with TRBJ2-3; D uncertain. V lost 2 bases and J 3 bases, leaving 4 bases between the germline ends. The CDR3 length is 12 residues. CDR1 is SGHDT, CDR2 YYEEEE, per germline. The CDR3: CASSFRTDTQYF. CDR3 coding DNA: TGTGCCAGCAGCTTTAGAACAGATACGCAGTATTTT.

This clonotype has ten or more counts. The rearrangement joins TRBV11-2 to TRBJ1-2; the D is unclear. V lost 0 bases and J 2 bases, leaving 10 bases between the germline ends. CDR1 and CDR2 (germline): SGHAT, FQNNGV. CDR3 length: 15 amino acids. Here the CDR3 reads CASSLDPGGNYGYTF. The CDR3 DNA sequence: TGTGCCAGCAGCTTAGATCCCGGTGGCAACTATGGCTACACCTTC.

In this sample, this clonotype turned up a few times. The rearrangement joins TRBV12-5 to TRBJ1-5; D unclear. The ends were cut back, 6 bases at V and 7 bases at J, with 10 bases in the middle. CDR1 and CDR2 from the germline V gene are LGHNT and FRNRAP. The CDR3 covers 12 residues. CDR3: CASGPSAQPQHF. The CDR3, as DNA: TGTGCTAGTGGACCCTCGGCGCAGCCCCAGCATTTT.